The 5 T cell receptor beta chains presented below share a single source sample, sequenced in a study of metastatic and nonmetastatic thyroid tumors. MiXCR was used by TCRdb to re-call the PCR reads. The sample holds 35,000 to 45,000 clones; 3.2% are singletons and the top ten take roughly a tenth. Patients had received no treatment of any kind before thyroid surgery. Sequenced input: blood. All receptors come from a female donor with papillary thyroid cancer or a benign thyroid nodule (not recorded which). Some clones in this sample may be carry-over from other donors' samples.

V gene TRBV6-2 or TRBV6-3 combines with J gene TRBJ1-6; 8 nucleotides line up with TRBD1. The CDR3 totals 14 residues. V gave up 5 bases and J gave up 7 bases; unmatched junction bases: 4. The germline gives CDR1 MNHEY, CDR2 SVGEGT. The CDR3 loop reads CASSAQGENSPLHF. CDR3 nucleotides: TGTGCCAGCAGTGCACAGGGGGAGAATTCACCCCTCCACTTT.

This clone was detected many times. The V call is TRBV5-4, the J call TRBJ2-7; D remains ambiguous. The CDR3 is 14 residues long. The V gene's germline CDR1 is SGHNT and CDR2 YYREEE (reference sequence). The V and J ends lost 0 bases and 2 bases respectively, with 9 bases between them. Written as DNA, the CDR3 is TGTGCCAGCAGCTTGGACGGACGACCCTACGAGCAGTACTTC. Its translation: CASSLDGRPYEQYF.

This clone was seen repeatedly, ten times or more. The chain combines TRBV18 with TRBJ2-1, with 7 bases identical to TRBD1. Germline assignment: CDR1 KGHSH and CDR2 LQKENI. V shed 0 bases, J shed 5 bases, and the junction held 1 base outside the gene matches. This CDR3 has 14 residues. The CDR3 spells CASSPPGTDNEQFF. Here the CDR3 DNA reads TGTGCCAGCTCACCACCAGGGACAGACAATGAGCAGTTCTTC.

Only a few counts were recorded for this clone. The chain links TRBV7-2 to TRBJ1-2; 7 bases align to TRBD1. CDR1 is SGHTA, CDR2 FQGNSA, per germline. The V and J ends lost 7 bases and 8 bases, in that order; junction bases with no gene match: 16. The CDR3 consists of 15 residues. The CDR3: CASNPPAKGAYGYTF. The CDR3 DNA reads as TGTGCCAGCAACCCGCCCGCGAAGGGGGCGTACGGCTACACCTTC. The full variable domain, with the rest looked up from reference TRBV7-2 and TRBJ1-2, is GAGVSQSPSNKVTEKGKDVELRCDPISGHTALYWYRQSLGQGLEFLIYFQGNSAPDKSGLPSDRFSAERTGGSVSTLTIQRTQQEDSAVYLCASNPPAKGAYGYTFGSGTRLTVV.

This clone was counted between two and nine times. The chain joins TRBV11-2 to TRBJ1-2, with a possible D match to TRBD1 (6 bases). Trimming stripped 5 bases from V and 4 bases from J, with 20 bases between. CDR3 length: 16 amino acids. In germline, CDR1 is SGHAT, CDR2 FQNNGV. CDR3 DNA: TGTGCCAGCAGCGAAACAGGGTTTTGGGGCCGCTATGGCTACACCTTC. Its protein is CASSETGFWGRYGYTF.